The 30 T cell receptor beta chains listed next were all sequenced from one sample in a study of beta chain features in type 1 diabetes. The investigators reverse transcribed all of the isolated RNA, so they sequenced expressed TCRB transcripts. Data came from immunoSEQ multiplex PCR; TCRdb stores just in-frame clones and leaves some out. The table shows about 620,000 clones, with about 16% occurring only once. Sequenced sample: naive CD4+ T cells from blood. The receptors stem from a man aged 18-30 years in good health.

This clone has just a few counts. The V call is TRBV29-1, the J call TRBJ1-2, with D unresolved. The germline V gene has CDR1 SQVTM and CDR2 ANQGSEA. Trimming removed 5 bases at V and 0 bases at J, with 10 bases between. The CDR3 covers 13 residues. The CDR3 DNA reads as TGCAGCGTTTCTAGTTCCTCTAACTATGGCTACACCTTC. This encodes CSVSSSSNYGYTF.

V usage is TRBV9 and J usage is TRBJ1-5; D uncertain. Germline V lookup: CDR1 SGDLS, CDR2 YYNGEE. The germline V and J ends were trimmed by 1 base and 4 bases, with 6 bases remaining between them. There are 13 residues in the CDR3. The CDR3 loop reads CASSVRENQPQHF. CDR3 coding DNA: TGTGCCAGCAGCGTAAGAGAAAATCAGCCCCAGCATTTT.

This chain connects TRBV2 to TRBJ1-2; a weak D match, TRBD1 (5 bases). Germline V CDR1 and CDR2: SNHLY, FYNNEI. Trimming cost V 6 bases and J 8 bases, with 25 bases left between them. The CDR3 length is 16 residues. CDR3 sequence: CASSLSLGAGLGGYTF. The DNA of the CDR3 is TGTGCCAGCAGCCTGTCTCTTGGGGCGGGATTAGGAGGCTACACCTTC.

This chain joins TRBV7-9 and TRBJ2-1; either TRBD1 or TRBD2 may fit D (5 bases each). This CDR3 comprises 14 residues. Between the trimmed V and J ends, which lost 4 bases and 4 bases, there was a span of 11 bases. The V gene's germline CDR1 is SEHNR and CDR2 FQNEAQ (reference sequence). CDR3 in amino acids: CASSSWDGYNEQFF. DNA for the CDR3: TGTGCCAGCAGCTCGTGGGACGGATACAATGAGCAGTTCTTC. The full variable domain, in which reference TRBV7-9 and TRBJ2-1 provide the parts outside the CDR3, is DTGVSQNPRHKITKRGQNVTFRCDPISEHNRLYWYRQTLGQGPEFLTYFQNEAQLEKSRLLSDRFSAERPKGSFSTLEIQRTEQGDSAMYLCASSSWDGYNEQFFGPGTRLTVL.

The chain combines TRBV7-2 with TRBJ2-1; D not resolved. The CDR3 is made up of 14 amino acids. Trimming took off 8 bases at V and 1 base at J, with 12 bases between the two ends. Germline V gene data show CDR1 as SGHTA and CDR2 as FQGNSA. CDR3 loop: CASRRVGSYNEQFF. The CDR3 coding sequence is TGTGCCAGCCGCCGGGTCGGTTCCTACAATGAGCAGTTCTTC.

This clone was recorded a few times. This chain links TRBV6-5 with TRBJ2-1; D may be TRBD2 (6 bases). V shed 8 bases and J shed 8 bases, with 16 bases lying between them. This CDR3 comprises 13 residues. Germline values: CDR1 MNHEY, CDR2 SVGAGI. CDR3: CASSRGTVDEQFF. CDR3 DNA: TGTGCCAGCTCTCGCGGGACTGTCGATGAGCAGTTCTTC.

The J gene is TRBJ1-5, the V gene TRBV18, with 8 bases lining up with TRBD1. Germline V gene lookup returns CDR1 KGHSH and CDR2 LQKENI. V shed 6 bases and J 3 bases; nucleotides not matched to a gene: 7. The CDR3 runs 15 residues. CDR3 in amino acids: CASSLTGVSNQPQHF. In DNA form, the CDR3 reads TGTGCCAGCTCGCTGACAGGGGTCTCCAATCAGCCCCAGCATTTT.

The rearrangement uses TRBV6-1 and TRBJ1-1; no reliable D call. The CDR3 runs 14 residues. The germline V gene has CDR1 MNHNS and CDR2 SASEGT. V lost 2 bases, J lost 1 base, and 8 bases lay in between. This CDR3 is CASSEWGSNTEAFF. CDR3 sequence (DNA): TGTGCCAGCAGTGAATGGGGATCGAACACTGAAGCTTTCTTT.

This clone was counted between two and nine times. The chain links TRBV27 to TRBJ2-4; weak D call: TRBD1 (5 bases). The V end was cut by 5 bases, the J end by 1 base, with 12 bases between. Looked up from germline, CDR1 is MNHEY and CDR2 is SMNVEV (reference sequence). The CDR3 runs to 15 residues. CDR3 region: CASSGRGRAKNIQYF. CDR3 in DNA: TGTGCCAGCAGTGGAAGGGGTAGGGCCAAAAACATTCAGTACTTC.

This clone appeared a few times. This sequence joins TRBV29-1 and TRBJ1-1; D remains unclear. Germline CDR1 and CDR2: SQVTM and ANQGSEA. CDR3 size: 14 residues. Between the trimmed V and J ends, which lost 7 bases and 0 bases, there was a span of 15 bases. As DNA, the CDR3 is TGCAGCGCTAAAAGGACGGAAATGAACACTGAAGCTTTCTTT. Residues: CSAKRTEMNTEAFF. The full variable domain, in which reference TRBV29-1 and TRBJ1-1 provide the parts outside the CDR3, is SAVISQKPSRDICQRGTSLTIQCQVDSQVTMMFWYRQQPGQSLTLIATANQGSEATYESGFVIDKFPISRPNLTFSTLTVSNMSPEDSSIYLCSAKRTEMNTEAFFGQGTRLTVV.

The chain couples TRBV10-3 to TRBJ2-5; D might be TRBD1 or TRBD2, each matching 5 bases. V was trimmed by 6 bases and J by 5 bases, leaving 16 bases between them. The CDR3 is made up of 14 amino acids. The germline V gene encodes CDR1 ENHRY and CDR2 SYGVKD. CDR3 protein: CAIRRDRAGETQYF. CDR3 bases: TGTGCCATCAGGAGGGACCGCGCCGGGGAGACCCAGTACTTC.

The chain links TRBV11-2 to TRBJ2-7; D is uncertain. V lost 1 base and J 0 bases, leaving 16 bases between the germline ends. Germline CDR1 and CDR2: SGHAT and FQNNGV. The CDR3 covers 17 residues. The CDR3 coding sequence is TGTGCCAGCAGCTTAGCATACGGCCCCAAGGGCTCCTACGAGCAGTACTTC. It encodes CASSLAYGPKGSYEQYF.

This chain joins TRBV7-2 and TRBJ2-3; D is ambiguous. The germline V gene encodes CDR1 SGHTA and CDR2 FQGNSA. The CDR3 is 13 amino acids. V was pared by 6 bases and J by 6 bases, with 13 bases between. CDR3 region: CASRIQLVDTQYF. The CDR3 region has the DNA TGTGCCAGCAGGATCCAACTGGTGGATACGCAGTATTTT.

Details on this clone: This specimen includes other DNA sequences encoding the same CDR3. The rearrangement uses TRBV30 and TRBJ2-5, with a tentative D call TRBD2 (5 bases). V lost 3 bases to trimming and J lost 5 bases, with 13 bases between them. Germline V gene sequence: CDR1 GTSNPN, CDR2 SVGIG (reference sequence). The CDR3 covers 13 residues. This chain's CDR3 is CAWSSGISETQYF. The CDR3 coding sequence is TGTGCCTGGAGCTCCGGGATATCGGAGACCCAGTACTTC.

The chain is built from TRBV5-1 and TRBJ2-5; 9 bases agree with TRBD2. The CDR3 length is 16 residues. Germline V gene sequence: CDR1 SGHRS, CDR2 YFSETQ. The V segment lost 2 bases and the J segment 4 bases; nucleotides outside the gene matches: 9. CDR3 nucleotides: TGCGCCAGCAGCTTTTTGGCTAGCGGGACGGGAGAGACCCAGTACTTC. It encodes CASSFLASGTGETQYF.

V usage is TRBV18 and J usage is TRBJ2-2; 7 bases map to TRBD1. Germline V gene data show CDR1 as KGHSH and CDR2 as LQKENI. The length of the CDR3 is 16 residues. V shed 1 base, J shed 2 bases, and the junction held 4 bases outside the gene matches. Written as DNA, the CDR3 is TGTGCCAGCTCACCACAGAGAGGGGGCAACACCGGGGAGCTGTTTTTT. Translated, it gives CASSPQRGGNTGELFF.

A few counts support this clone. The rearrangement uses TRBV7-9 and TRBJ1-6, with 11 bases aligning to TRBD1. The germline V gene has CDR1 SEHNR and CDR2 FQNEAQ (reference sequence). This CDR3 has 15 residues. V lost 5 bases and J lost 8; bases outside the gene matches: 5. Here the CDR3 reads CASSPDRGRDSPLHF. Written as DNA, the CDR3 is TGTGCCAGCAGCCCGGACAGGGGGCGCGATTCACCCCTCCACTTT.

This clone was recorded once. The chain links TRBV11-3 to TRBJ2-1, with D perhaps matching TRBD1 (6 bases). Germline CDR1 SGHNT, CDR2 YENEEA. V lost 5 bases to trimming and J lost 6 bases, with 17 bases between them. The CDR3 has 15 amino acids. The CDR3 loop is CASSPLRTDFNEQFF. In DNA form, the CDR3 reads TGTGCCAGCAGCCCCTTGAGGACAGATTTCAATGAGCAGTTCTTC.

Only a few counts were recorded for this clone. This chain connects TRBV13 to TRBJ2-1; a possible D gene is TRBD1 (5 bases). The germline CDR1 and CDR2 sequences are PRHDT and FYEKMQ (reference sequence). The V end was cut by 4 bases, the J end by 4 bases, with 8 bases between. The CDR3 has 13 residues. The CDR3 DNA is TGTGCCAGCAGCTACCAGGGTTACAATGAGCAGTTCTTC. Its protein product is CASSYQGYNEQFF.

This clone was observed a few times. The sample contains more than one DNA sequence encoding this CDR3. The chain has TRBV9 and TRBJ2-3; 9 bases match TRBD2. Losses at the gene ends were 0 bases for V and 1 base for J; bases not matched to a gene: 0. The CDR3 extends over 15 amino acids. Germline CDR1 and CDR2: SGDLS and YYNGEE. CDR3 amino acids: CASSVVAGGTDTQYF. CDR3 in DNA: TGTGCCAGCAGCGTAGTAGCGGGGGGCACAGATACGCAGTATTTT.

The chain combines TRBV7-9 with TRBJ2-2; 8 bases line up with TRBD2. The CDR3 is made up of 19 amino acids. CDR1 and CDR2 (germline): SEHNR, FQNEAQ (reference sequence). V lost 4 bases, J lost 5 bases, and 18 bases stayed unmatched. CDR3 bases: TGTGCCAGCAGCTCGACGGGTCGGCTAGCGGGCTCACGGACCGGGGAGCTGTTTTTT. Translation gives CASSSTGRLAGSRTGELFF.

The gene calls are TRBV18 and TRBJ2-6, with 7 positions matching TRBD1. V lost 6 bases, J lost 0 bases, and 8 bases stayed unmatched. Germline lookup yields CDR1 KGHSH and CDR2 LQKENI. The CDR3 consists of 17 residues. The CDR3 DNA follows: TGTGCCAGCTCGCTAATGACAGGGATCTCTGGGGCCAACGTCCTGACTTTC. As protein: CASSLMTGISGANVLTF.

There are a few counts of this clone. This chain connects TRBV14 to TRBJ1-1; no reliable D call. The V gene's germline CDR1 is SGHDN and CDR2 FVKESK. V shed 1 base and J shed 5 bases, with 17 bases lying between them. This CDR3 contains 16 residues. The chain's CDR3 is CASSQVASGRKTEAFF. The CDR3 nucleotides read TGTGCCAGCAGCCAAGTTGCGTCCGGCAGGAAGACTGAAGCTTTCTTT. Using reference TRBV14 and TRBJ1-1 for the parts outside the CDR3, the full variable domain is EAGVTQFPSHSVIEKGQTVTLRCDPISGHDNLYWYRRVMGKEIKFLLHFVKESKQDESGMPNNRFLAERTGGTYSTLKVQPAELEDSGVYFCASSQVASGRKTEAFFGQGTRLTVV.

The CDR3 DNA reads TGTGCCAGCAGTAAGGGACAGGCGGTGCAAGAGACCCAGTACTTC. As protein: CASSKGQAVQETQYF. The J gene is TRBJ2-5, the V gene TRBV6-6, with 8 bases identical to TRBD1. Germline V gene lookup returns CDR1 MNHNY and CDR2 SVGAGI (reference sequence). The CDR3 consists of 15 residues. V trimming: 5 bases; J trimming: 2 bases; junction bases outside the gene matches: 7.

This clone was seen only a few times. CDR3 protein: CASSVGIDGDRFYNSPLHF. The CDR3 coding sequence is TGTGCCAGCAGCGTGGGGATAGACGGGGATAGGTTTTATAATTCACCCCTCCACTTT. The chain is built from TRBV9 and TRBJ1-6; unclear D gene. The V end lost 2 bases, the J end lost 4 bases, and 22 bases lay between the germline ends. CDR3 length equals 19 residues. Germline V gives CDR1 SGDLS, CDR2 YYNGEE.

This clone occurred a few times. The V gene is TRBV19, the J gene TRBJ2-1, with 7 nucleotides matching TRBD2. Germline V lookup: CDR1 LNHDA, CDR2 SQIVND (reference sequence). The CDR3 extends over 16 amino acids. The ends lost 3 bases at V and 4 bases at J; junction bases unmatched: 9. The CDR3 loop is CASSIAGTKVYNEQFF. As DNA, the CDR3 is TGTGCCAGTAGTATTGCCGGGACTAAGGTATACAATGAGCAGTTCTTC.

The chain couples TRBV6-1 to TRBJ2-7, with D maybe TRBD1 (6 bases). This CDR3 has 16 amino acids. The ends were cut back, 4 bases at V and 0 bases at J, with 16 bases in the middle. In germline, CDR1 is MNHNS, CDR2 SASEGT. The CDR3 loop reads CASSVRDTRSSYEQYF. The CDR3 bases are TGTGCCAGCAGTGTTAGGGACACCCGGAGCTCCTACGAGCAGTACTTC.

The CDR3 spells CASSLTVSGYGYTF. The CDR3 region has the DNA TGTGCCAGTTCTCTCACGGTTAGTGGCTATGGCTACACCTTC. The chain has TRBV19 and TRBJ1-2; D is ambiguous. CDR3 length: 14 residues. The ends were cut back, 8 bases at V and 4 bases at J, with 17 bases in the middle. Per germline, CDR1 LNHDA and CDR2 SQIVND (reference sequence). Supplemented by reference TRBV19 and TRBJ1-2, the full variable domain reads DGGITQSPKYLFRKEGQNVTLSCEQNLNHDAMYWYRQDPGQGLRLIYYSQIVNDFQKGDIAEGYSVSREKKESFPLTVTSAQKNPTAFYLCASSLTVSGYGYTFGSGTRLTVV.

A few counts support this clone. This chain uses TRBV7-3 with TRBJ1-1; D may be TRBD1 (5 bases). Trimming took off 2 bases at V and 2 bases at J, with 9 bases between the two ends. Germline lookup yields CDR1 SGHTA and CDR2 FQGTGA. The CDR3 has 14 residues. CDR3 nucleotides: TGTGCCAGCAGCTTATATCAGGGTAACACTGAAGCTTTCTTT. This gives the protein CASSLYQGNTEAFF.

This clone was counted a few times. The chain carries TRBV10-3 and TRBJ1-6; 8 nucleotides match TRBD1. Germline assignment: CDR1 ENHRY and CDR2 SYGVKD. This CDR3 comprises 15 residues. Trimming cost V 0 bases and J 9 bases; bases outside gene matches: 4. The CDR3 DNA sequence: TGTGCCATCAGTGAGTCGGACAGGGCGGGTTCACCCCTCCACTTT. It specifies CAISESDRAGSPLHF.